A selection of T cell receptor beta chains follows, all from one sample in a study of T-cell reconstitution after alpha-beta-depleted transplantation in children. MiXCR, applied by TCRdb to the PCR reads, yields one record per CDR3 protein. The table includes some 520,000 distinct CDR3 sequences, about 33% detected once. The sample was PBMCs from the stem cell graft donor, taken from the stem cell graft. The receptors shown here come from a human donor who donated a stem cell graft to a child with aplastic anemia. Each CDR3 is given with its conserved first and last residue. The D gene is left open where the match is weak. Where a row states a size, it is once, few, many or the class of an expanded clone; other rows omit it.

.,.,TRBV7-2,TRBJ1-1,TGTGCCAGCAGCGCCCAGCAGAACACTGAAGCTTTCTTT,CASSAQQNTEAFF
.,.,TRBV7-9,TRBJ2-1,TGTGCCGGCTCATTACTAGCAGACTACAATGAGCAGTTCTTC,CAGSLLADYNEQFF
.,.,TRBV5-5,TRBJ2-5,TGTGCCAGCAGCTTGGCCGGGCTAGAAGAGACCCAGTACTTC,CASSLAGLEETQYF
.,.,TRBV15,TRBJ1-1,TGTGCCACCAGCGGCTACAGGGTGAAAGGCCTGAACACTGAAGCTTTCTTT,CATSGYRVKGLNTEAFF
.,.,TRBV10-3,TRBJ1-2,TGTGCCATCAGTGAGTCGCTCTTAGCTCGGTACTATGGCTACACCTTC,CAISESLLARYYGYTF
.,.,TRBV20-1,TRBJ2-1,TGCAGTGCGCGGCCAACTAGTCAATCCGTCGATGAGCAGTTCTTC,CSARPTSQSVDEQFF
few,TRBD2,TRBV12-3/TRBV12-4,TRBJ2-5,TGTGCCAGTCGGACTAGCGGGGAGACCCAGTACTTC,CASRTSGETQYF
.,.,TRBV5-1,TRBJ2-1,TGCGCCAGCGGATGGGCAGGCGAGCAGTTCTTC,CASGWAGEQFF
few,TRBD2,TRBV10-1,TRBJ2-1,TGCGCCAGCAGGTCAGCCCGGGACCTACAACCTAGTAGCGGGAGGGCCCCGGGCAATGAGCAGTTCTTC,CASRSARDLQPSSGRAPGNEQFF
.,.,TRBV14,TRBJ1-2,TGTGCCAGCAGTCAGGCTCGTCTCTATGGCTACACCTTC,CASSQARLYGYTF
few,TRBD1,TRBV6-5,TRBJ1-1,TGTGCCAGCAGTTTCGGACAGGGGGACACTGAAGCTTTCTTT,CASSFGQGDTEAFF
.,TRBD1,TRBV27,TRBJ1-4,TGTGCCAGCAGTTGGGGGCCAGGGGGCCGTGAAAAACTGTTTTTT,CASSWGPGGREKLFF
few,.,TRBV11-2,TRBJ2-3,TGTGCCAGCAGCTCTTTCCGGGACTGGATGCGCACAGATACGCAGTATTTT,CASSSFRDWMRTDTQYF
few,.,TRBV28,TRBJ1-2,TGTGCCAGCAGCGCTCCCGGGGACCCAGGGAGATCCGGCTACACCTTC,CASSAPGDPGRSGYTF
.,.,TRBV6-2/TRBV6-3,TRBJ2-3,TGTGCCAGCAGCCACCAGGTCACAGATACGCAGTATTTT,CASSHQVTDTQYF
.,.,TRBV12-5,TRBJ1-2,TGTGCTAGTGGTTTGGAGGATAACTATGGCTACACCTTC,CASGLEDNYGYTF
.,.,TRBV7-2,TRBJ1-3,TGTGCCAGCACCCGAACCCCTTTCTCTGGAAACACCATATATTTT,CASTRTPFSGNTIYF
.,.,TRBV27,TRBJ2-5,TGTGCCAGCTCAGGACAGAACCAAGAGACCCAGTACTTC,CASSGQNQETQYF
.,.,TRBV12-3/TRBV12-4,TRBJ2-1,TGTGCCAGCAGTTTTAGGGAGTCTGGCTCCTACAATGAGCAGTTCTTC,CASSFRESGSYNEQFF
.,TRBD1,TRBV5-1,TRBJ2-1,TGCGCCAGCGGAAGACAGGGGGCCGGAGTTCAGGATGAGCAGTTCTTC,CASGRQGAGVQDEQFF
few,.,TRBV6-2/TRBV6-3,TRBJ1-1,TGTGCCAGCAGGCCGGCGATACAGGGATCTGAAGCTTTCTTT,CASRPAIQGSEAFF
few,.,TRBV12-3/TRBV12-4,TRBJ1-1,TGTGCCAGCACCCTAACCGGGACGACTTTGAACACTGAAGCTTTCTTT,CASTLTGTTLNTEAFF
few,.,TRBV6-1,TRBJ1-1,TGTGCCAGCAGTGAAGAGGGCAGGGCGGCCACTGAAGCTTTCTTT,CASSEEGRAATEAFF
.,.,TRBV6-1,TRBJ2-1,TGTGCCAGCAGGCCGGGCCCGGGGCCAGACAATGAGCAGTTCTTC,CASRPGPGPDNEQFF
.,.,TRBV6-1,TRBJ1-2,TGTGCCAGCAGTGAAGGAGGCATGCTTAATGGCTACACCTTC,CASSEGGMLNGYTF
.,.,TRBV20-1,TRBJ2-5,TGCAGTGCTAGAGTGAGTGGAGTGGAGACCCAGTACTTC,CSARVSGVETQYF
.,.,TRBV20-1,TRBJ2-1,TGCAGTGGCTGGAGGGCCGAAGCCTACAATGAGCAGTTCTTC,CSGWRAEAYNEQFF
.,.,TRBV14,TRBJ2-7,TGTGCCAGCAGCCAAGATCTAAGGGTCTACGAGCAGTACTTC,CASSQDLRVYEQYF
few,TRBD2,TRBV29-1,TRBJ2-1,TGCAGCGTCTACCTAGCGGGAGTCTACAATGAGCAGTTCTTC,CSVYLAGVYNEQFF
many,TRBD2,TRBV20-1,TRBJ2-1,TGCAGTGCTGGGACTAGCGGGAGGATCAATGAGCAGTTCTTC,CSAGTSGRINEQFF
.,.,TRBV20-1,TRBJ1-6,TGCAGTGCTAGAGATCCCAGGCATGATTCACCCCTCCACTTT,CSARDPRHDSPLHF
few,TRBD2,TRBV20-1,TRBJ2-7,TGCAGTGCTGGCCTGGGAGGGCCTTCCTACGAGCAGTACTTC,CSAGLGGPSYEQYF
few,.,TRBV7-2,TRBJ1-6,TGTGCCAGCAGCTCGGGACATCTCAATTCACCCCTCCACTTT,CASSSGHLNSPLHF
.,TRBD1,TRBV7-2,TRBJ2-5,TGTGCCAGCAGCTTATTGACAGGGAAGGGACAAGAGACCCAGTACTTC,CASSLLTGKGQETQYF
.,TRBD1,TRBV11-2,TRBJ2-7,TGTGCCAGCAGCTTAGGGGGGACAGGGGTTCCGAGCGAGCAGTACTTC,CASSLGGTGVPSEQYF
.,TRBD2,TRBV5-4,TRBJ2-1,TGTGCCAGCAGCTTGGCCTCTCGGACTAGGCGCAATGAGCAGTTCTTC,CASSLASRTRRNEQFF
many,.,TRBV7-9,TRBJ1-1,TGTGCCAGCAGCTTACAGAGGAACACTGAAGCTTTCTTT,CASSLQRNTEAFF
few,.,TRBV12-3/TRBV12-4,TRBJ1-2,TGTGCCAGCAGTTTAGTCGTCAGGGAAGTGGGAGGCTACACCTTC,CASSLVVREVGGYTF
few,.,TRBV11-2,TRBJ2-1,TGTGCCAGCAGCCGAGAAGAGGGGAGAGCCCCGGGCTTC,CASSREEGRAPGF
many,.,TRBV6-5,TRBJ2-1,TGTGCCAGCAGTTACGAGGCTAGCTCTTACAATGAGCAGTTCTTC,CASSYEASSYNEQFF
.,.,TRBV7-2,TRBJ1-2,TGTGCCAGCAGCTCTAGTCTCCCCAACTATGGCTACACCTTC,CASSSSLPNYGYTF
.,TRBD1,TRBV19,TRBJ2-3,TGTGCCAGTGGATTACAGGGGTTTTTCACAGATACGCAGTATTTT,CASGLQGFFTDTQYF
.,.,TRBV20-1,TRBJ1-6,TGCAGTGCTAGAGGTTGGGTGATTGGCCGGGTATGGTCACCCCTCCACTTT,CSARGWVIGRVWSPLHF
few,.,TRBV12-2,TRBJ1-1,TGTGCAAGTCGCGCCCGTCACACTGAAGCTTTCTTT,CASRARHTEAFF
.,TRBD2,TRBV5-8,TRBJ2-1,TGTGCCAGCAGCTTCAATGGCGGGAGGAGAAACAATGAGCAGTTCTTC,CASSFNGGRRNNEQFF
.,.,TRBV7-2,TRBJ1-4,TGTGCCAGCAGCTTAGCGCCAGGAAACTCTAATGAAAAACTGTTTTTT,CASSLAPGNSNEKLFF
.,.,TRBV5-1,TRBJ1-1,TGCGCCAGCAGCGGGAGGAGTGAAGCTTTCTTT,CASSGRSEAFF
once,TRBD2,TRBV7-2,TRBJ2-3,TGTGCCAGCAGCCCCACGGGACTAGCGGGATGGGCAGATACGCAGTATTTT,CASSPTGLAGWADTQYF
few,TRBD2,TRBV20-1,TRBJ2-1,TGCAGTGCTAGAGCTGGCCTAGCGGGAGGAGTCTCCTACAATGAGCAGTTCTTC,CSARAGLAGGVSYNEQFF
.,.,TRBV20-1,TRBJ2-3,TGCAGTGCTTGCCGGGCCATTGGAGCAGATACGCAGTATTTT,CSACRAIGADTQYF
few,TRBD1,TRBV7-9,TRBJ1-5,TGTGCCAGCAGCCCAGGACAGGATAATCAGCCCCAGCATTTT,CASSPGQDNQPQHF
.,.,TRBV12-3/TRBV12-4,TRBJ1-4,TGTGCCAGCAGTTCCGCCCCAGGGGCAACTAATGAAAAACTGTTTTTT,CASSSAPGATNEKLFF
few,.,TRBV7-9,TRBJ1-1,TGTGCCAGCAGCTTAGGTTCAGGGTTGATCACTGAAGCTTTCTTT,CASSLGSGLITEAFF
.,.,TRBV7-9,TRBJ1-3,TGTGCCAGCAAGTTGAGTAGGAGCTCTGGAAACACCATATATTTT,CASKLSRSSGNTIYF
.,TRBD2,TRBV20-1,TRBJ2-7,TGCTGTGCTCCCAACGGGCGCGGGAGACTCAGCTCCTACGAGCAGTACTTC,CCAPNGRGRLSSYEQYF